Below are 10 T cell receptor beta chains sequenced from a single sample in a study of identical twins. TCRdb itself ran the 5' RACE reads through MiXCR, one entry per CDR3 protein. The data show a few hundred thousand distinct CDR3 sequences, with roughly 15% seen just once and around 0.4% held by the top ten. The same specimen was also included in a second study, on yellow fever vaccine responses in identical twins.

The sequenced sample consisted of CD4+ T cells sorted from blood. These receptors were collected from a woman younger than 35 in good health.

This clonotype was seen ten or more times. V usage is TRBV29-1 and J usage is TRBJ1-4; D is unresolved. The V and J ends lost 6 bases and 8 bases respectively, with 13 bases between them. The CDR3 runs 12 residues. The germline V gene has CDR1 SQVTM and CDR2 ANQGSEA. CDR3 coding DNA: TGCAGCGTGGTCGAGGGCGCGGAAAAACTGTTTTTT. Its protein product is CSVVEGAEKLFF. The complete variable domain, with remaining parts taken from reference TRBV29-1 and TRBJ1-4, reads SAVISQKPSRDICQRGTSLTIQCQVDSQVTMMFWYRQQPGQSLTLIATANQGSEATYESGFVIDKFPISRPNLTFSTLTVSNMSPEDSSIYLCSVVEGAEKLFFGSGTQLSVL.

This clonotype turned up a few times. The rearrangement links TRBV5-1 to TRBJ2-3, with 7 bases identical to TRBD1. CDR1 is SGHRS, CDR2 YFSETQ, per germline. The CDR3 has 14 amino acids. The junction had 4 bases not matched to a gene; V was cut back by 4 bases and J by 2 bases. The CDR3 sequence: CASSADRATDTQYF. CDR3 bases: TGCGCCAGCAGCGCAGACAGGGCCACAGATACGCAGTATTTT.

The chain employs TRBV2 and TRBJ2-1; 12 bases agree with TRBD2. The CDR3 extends over 18 amino acids. The germline V gene has CDR1 SNHLY and CDR2 FYNNEI. V was pared by 5 bases and J by 7 bases, with 15 bases of the junction left unmatched. CDR3 nucleotide sequence: TGTGCCAGCAGTCCCGATCCCCCCCGGCTAGCGGGAGGGAATGAGCAGTTCTTC. The encoded protein is CASSPDPPRLAGGNEQFF.

V and J are TRBV20-1 and TRBJ2-7; TRBD1 matches at 7 bases. The V gene end was trimmed by 7 bases and the J gene end by 4 bases; junction bases not matched to a gene: 7. This CDR3 contains 12 residues. The germline V gene encodes CDR1 DFQATT and CDR2 SNEGSKA (reference sequence). CDR3: CSGTGPKYEQYV. For the CDR3, the DNA is TGCAGTGGGACAGGCCCGAAGTACGAGCAGTACGTC.

This clonotype was seen only a few times. The chain links TRBV28 to TRBJ2-7, with D perhaps matching TRBD1 or TRBD2 (5 bases each). Germline lookup yields CDR1 MDHEN and CDR2 SYDVKM. Trimming took off 4 bases at V and 0 bases at J, with 10 bases between the two ends. The CDR3 is 14 residues long. CDR3 loop: CASSSDGTSYEQYV. CDR3 sequence (DNA): TGTGCCAGCAGTTCCGACGGGACCTCCTACGAGCAGTACGTC.

The rearrangement links TRBV20-1 to TRBJ2-2, with 8 nucleotides matching TRBD2. The CDR3 is 15 amino acids. V lost 4 bases, J lost 0 bases, and 4 bases stayed unmatched. Germline CDR1 reads DFQATT; CDR2 reads SNEGSKA (reference sequence). The CDR3 DNA follows: TGCAGTGCTATTGCGGGGGGCGCGAACACCGGGGAGCTGTTTTTT. Its translation is CSAIAGGANTGELFF.

This clonotype has a count of ten or more. The chain uses TRBV20-1 and TRBJ2-1, with 12 bases aligning to TRBD2. CDR1 is DFQATT and CDR2 is SNEGSKA in the germline V gene (reference sequence). Trimming cost V 2 bases and J 8 bases; bases outside gene matches: 7. The CDR3 covers 15 residues. DNA for the CDR3: TGCAGTGCTAGAAAAACGACTAGCGGGAGAGATGAGCAGTTCTTC. Translation gives CSARKTTSGRDEQFF.

In this sample, this clonotype turned up a few times. The chain employs TRBV14 and TRBJ1-2; D gene uncertain. CDR3 length: 15 amino acids. V lost 1 base and J 6 bases, leaving 15 bases between the germline ends. CDR1 and CDR2 (germline): SGHDN, FVKESK. CDR3: CASSQVGAGVNGYTF. In nucleotides, the CDR3 is TGTGCCAGCAGCCAAGTCGGAGCCGGGGTCAATGGCTACACCTTC.

There are a few counts of this clonotype. The chain recombines TRBV11-3 with TRBJ2-3, with 7 bases identical to TRBD1. The end of the DNA is better explained by TRBJ1-5, so the J call may be wrong. This CDR3 is built from 15 residues. Germline assignment: CDR1 SGHNT and CDR2 YENEEA. As DNA, the CDR3 is TGTGCCAGCAGCGCCGTAGCGGGCCCAGGGGGTACGCAGCATTTT. As protein: CASSAVAGPGGTQHF.

The gene calls are TRBV28 and TRBJ2-7; possible D gene TRBD1, 7 bases. CDR1 is MDHEN, CDR2 SYDVKM, per germline. This CDR3 is built from 14 residues. Trimming stripped 2 bases from V and 7 bases from J, with 15 bases between. CDR3 loop: CASSLDGTAGEQYF. For the CDR3, the DNA is TGTGCCAGCAGTTTAGATGGGACAGCGGGTGAGCAGTACTTC. Variable domain in full (rest from reference TRBV28 and TRBJ2-7): DVKVTQSSRYLVKRTGEKVFLECVQDMDHENMFWYRQDPGLGLRLIYFSYDVKMKEKGDIPEGYSVSREKKERFSLILESASTNQTSMYLCASSLDGTAGEQYFGPGTRLTVT.